Listed below are T cell receptor beta chains from one sample, sequenced in a study of CXCR4 blockade with PD-1 therapy in pancreatic cancer. Profiling relied on immunoSEQ multiplex PCR, and the TCRdb table lists in-frame clones only, not all of them. This table holds over 15,000 clones, around three quarters found once. The specimen sequenced was tumor tissue. The receptor source for this set is a human donor with pancreatic ductal adenocarcinoma. The CDR3 runs from the conserved cysteine through the conserved F or W. D genes are given only for firm matches. Size is stated for part of the rows, as once, few or many counts, or as a class when the clone is expanded.

length	V	size	J	D	DNA	CDR3
12	TRBV28	.	TRBJ1-1	.	TGTGCCAGCAGTTTTGGGGGAACTGAAGCTTTCTTT	CASSFGGTEAFF
20	TRBV18	.	TRBJ2-1	TRBD2	TGTGCCAGCTCACTGACTAGCGGGAGGGCCTTGAATAAGGGTTACAATGAGCAGTTCTTC	CASSLTSGRALNKGYNEQFF
14	TRBV19	once	TRBJ2-2	.	TGTGCCAGTAGTAACCAGCTTTCGTCCGGGGAGCTGTTTTTT	CASSNQLSSGELFF
13	TRBV19	.	TRBJ1-1	TRBD1	TGTGCCAGTAGCGACAGGGGGAACACTGAAGCTTTCTTT	CASSDRGNTEAFF
14	TRBV19	few	TRBJ1-3	.	TGTGCCAGTAGTATCGGCAGCTCTGGAAACACCATATATTTT	CASSIGSSGNTIYF
16	TRBV6-8	.	TRBJ2-1	.	TGTGCCAGCAGTTACTCCGTCGGGGAGGCCTACAATGAGCAGTTCTTC	CASSYSVGEAYNEQFF
15	TRBV15	few	TRBJ1-3	TRBD1	TGTGCCACCAGCAGAGACAGGGGGCAAGGAAACACCATATATTTT	CATSRDRGQGNTIYF
15	TRBV19	.	TRBJ2-1	TRBD1	TGTGCCAGTAGTTCAGGACAGGGGCAATACAATGAGCAGTTCTTC	CASSSGQGQYNEQFF
13	TRBV19	.	TRBJ1-1	TRBD1	TGTGCCAGTAGTAAGGGACAGCTCACTGAAGCTTTCTTT	CASSKGQLTEAFF
14	TRBV18	.	TRBJ1-3	.	TGTGCCAGCACAGAATCTGGGAGAGGAAACACCATATATTTT	CASTESGRGNTIYF
17	TRBV7-1	.	TRBJ2-1	TRBD1	TGTGCCAGCAGCTTAACCCTTCCGGGACAGGGGGCCGGTGAGCAGTTCTTC	CASSLTLPGQGAGEQFF
17	TRBV19	.	TRBJ2-2	TRBD2	TGTGCCAGTAGTATAGTAGGGGCTAGCGGGAGGGCTAAGGAGCTGTTTTTT	CASSIVGASGRAKELFF
13	TRBV6-8	few	TRBJ1-2	.	TGTGCCAGCAGTTTGGGGAGCCTCTCGGGCTACACCTTC	CASSLGSLSGYTF
14	TRBV18	.	TRBJ2-7	TRBD2	TGTGCCAGCTCGCCCATAGCGGGAGCCCACGAGCAGTACTTC	CASSPIAGAHEQYF
13	TRBV28	.	TRBJ1-2	.	TGTGCCAGCAGTGAGGGTCGGGCCTATGGCTACACCTTC	CASSEGRAYGYTF
13	TRBV9	few	TRBJ1-6	.	TGTGCCAGCAGCGTTACTTACGGTTCACCCCTCCACTTT	CASSVTYGSPLHF
15	TRBV5-1	.	TRBJ1-1	TRBD1	TGCGCCAGCAGCTTGTCCCAGGGGGCTGGGACTGAAGCTTTCTTT	CASSLSQGAGTEAFF
14	TRBV1	.	TRBJ1-4	.	TGCGCCAGCAGCCAGGGGAGGGCGGCTGAAAAACTGTTTTTT	CASSQGRAAEKLFF
14	TRBV5-1	.	TRBJ2-1	TRBD2	TGCGCCAGCAGCTTGGGGGGGACTATTAATGAGCAGTTCTTC	CASSLGGTINEQFF
17	TRBV6-7	.	TRBJ1-1	TRBD1	TGTGCCAGCAGTGACCCCGACAGGGAAGGTCTGGACACTGAAGCTTTCTTT	CASSDPDREGLDTEAFF
14	TRBV11-1	.	TRBJ2-2	.	TGTGCCAGCAGCTTGGGAGGGGGCACCGGGGAGCTGTTTTTT	CASSLGGGTGELFF
14	TRBV28	.	TRBJ2-3	.	TGTGCCAGCAGTGTGTGGCCTAGCACAGATACGCAGTATTTT	CASSVWPSTDTQYF
15	TRBV28	.	TRBJ2-3	TRBD2	TGTGCCAGCAGTTTGAGGCTAGCGGGAGCAGATACGCAGTATTTT	CASSLRLAGADTQYF
12	TRBV9	.	TRBJ2-7	.	TGTGCCAGCAGTCAGGGGGGAAACGAGCAGTACTTC	CASSQGGNEQYF
13	TRBV29-1	.	TRBJ2-2	.	TGCAGCGTTGAGGGGGGTGCGACCGGGGAGCTGTTTTTT	CSVEGGATGELFF
13	TRBV29-1	.	TRBJ2-5	.	TGCAGCGTTGAATTGGGGCAGGGAGAGACCCAGTACTTC	CSVELGQGETQYF
13	TRBV28	few	TRBJ2-7	TRBD2	TGTGCCAGCAGTTTAGCGGGAGCCTACGAGCAGTACTTC	CASSLAGAYEQYF
13	TRBV19	.	TRBJ1-1	.	TGTGCCAGTCGGGGACTCACGAACACTGAAGCTTTCTTT	CASRGLTNTEAFF
17	TRBV19	.	TRBJ2-4	TRBD1	TGTGCCAGTAGTAGGGACAGGGGGCGCCTCGGCAAAAACATTCAGTACTTC	CASSRDRGRLGKNIQYF
16	TRBV19	.	TRBJ1-5	.	TGTGCCAGTACCCTCTTAGGGGCATTGGGAGATCAGCCCCAGCATTTT	CASTLLGALGDQPQHF
15	TRBV11-3	few	TRBJ2-2	TRBD1	TGTGCCAGCAGCCGTGTGACAGGGGGCACCGGGGAGCTGTTTTTT	CASSRVTGGTGELFF